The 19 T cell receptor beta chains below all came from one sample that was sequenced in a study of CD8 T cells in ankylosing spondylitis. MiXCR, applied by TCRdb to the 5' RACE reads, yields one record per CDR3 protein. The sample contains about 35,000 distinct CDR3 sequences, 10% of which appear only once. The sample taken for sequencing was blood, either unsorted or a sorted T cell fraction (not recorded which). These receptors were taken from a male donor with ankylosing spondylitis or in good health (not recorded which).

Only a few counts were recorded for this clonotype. CDR3: CASSPLGDTQYF. The CDR3 coding sequence is TGTGCCAGCAGCCCACTCGGGGATACGCAGTATTTT. The chain recombines TRBV7-9 with TRBJ2-3; no definite D call. The CDR3 has 12 residues. V lost 5 bases, J lost 6 bases, and 9 bases lay in between. Germline V gene sequence: CDR1 SEHNR, CDR2 FQNEAQ (reference sequence). The full variable domain, with the rest looked up from reference TRBV7-9 and TRBJ2-3, is DTGVSQNPRHKITKRGQNVTFRCDPISEHNRLYWYRQTLGQGPEFLTYFQNEAQLEKSRLLSDRFSAERPKGSFSTLEIQRTEQGDSAMYLCASSPLGDTQYFGPGTRLTVL.

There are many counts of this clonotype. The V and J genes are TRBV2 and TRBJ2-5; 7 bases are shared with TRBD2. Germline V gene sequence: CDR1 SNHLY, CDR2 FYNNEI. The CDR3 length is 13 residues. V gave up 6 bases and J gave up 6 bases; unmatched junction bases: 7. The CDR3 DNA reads TGTGCCAGCAGACGACTAGCTGTTAAGACCCAGTACTTC. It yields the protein CASRRLAVKTQYF.

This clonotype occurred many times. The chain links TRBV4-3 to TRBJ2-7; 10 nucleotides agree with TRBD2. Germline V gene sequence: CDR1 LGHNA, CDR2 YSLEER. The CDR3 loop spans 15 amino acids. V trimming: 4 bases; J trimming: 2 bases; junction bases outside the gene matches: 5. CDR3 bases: TGCGCCAGCAGCCGATTCCTAGCGGGAGCCTACGAGCAGTACTTC. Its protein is CASSRFLAGAYEQYF.

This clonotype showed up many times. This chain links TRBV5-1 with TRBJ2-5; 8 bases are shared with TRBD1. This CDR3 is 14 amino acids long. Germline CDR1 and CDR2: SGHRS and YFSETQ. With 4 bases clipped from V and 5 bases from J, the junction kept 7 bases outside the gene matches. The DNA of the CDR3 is TGCGCCAGCAGCCTCGGACAGGGAAGGGAGACCCAGTACTTC. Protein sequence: CASSLGQGRETQYF.

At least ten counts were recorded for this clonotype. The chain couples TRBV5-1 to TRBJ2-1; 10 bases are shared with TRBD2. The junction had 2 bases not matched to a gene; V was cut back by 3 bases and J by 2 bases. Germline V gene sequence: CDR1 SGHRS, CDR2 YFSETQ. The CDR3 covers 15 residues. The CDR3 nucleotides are TGCGCCAGCAGCTCGACTAGCGGGCCCTACAATGAGCAGTTCTTC. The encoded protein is CASSSTSGPYNEQFF.

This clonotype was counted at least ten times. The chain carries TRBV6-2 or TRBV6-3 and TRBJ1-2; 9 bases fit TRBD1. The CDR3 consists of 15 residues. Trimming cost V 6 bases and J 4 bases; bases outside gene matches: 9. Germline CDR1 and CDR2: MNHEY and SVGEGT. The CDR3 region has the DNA TGTGCCAGCAGCCTAGAGACAGGGGGGACCTATGGCTACACCTTC. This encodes CASSLETGGTYGYTF.

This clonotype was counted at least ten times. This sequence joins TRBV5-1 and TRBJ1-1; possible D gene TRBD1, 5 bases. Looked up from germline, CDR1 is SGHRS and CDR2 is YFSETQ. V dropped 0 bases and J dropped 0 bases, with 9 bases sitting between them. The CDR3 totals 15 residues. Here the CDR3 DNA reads TGCGCCAGCAGCTTGGGTAACAGGATGAACACTGAAGCTTTCTTT. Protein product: CASSLGNRMNTEAFF.

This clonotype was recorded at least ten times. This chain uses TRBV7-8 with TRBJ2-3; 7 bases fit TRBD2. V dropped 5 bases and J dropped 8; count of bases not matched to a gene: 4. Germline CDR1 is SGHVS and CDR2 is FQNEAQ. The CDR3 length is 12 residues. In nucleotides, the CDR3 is TGTGCCAGCAGCCAAGGACTAGGTACGCAGTATTTT. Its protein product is CASSQGLGTQYF. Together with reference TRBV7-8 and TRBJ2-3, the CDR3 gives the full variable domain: GAGVSQSPRYKVAKRGQDVALRCDPISGHVSLFWYQQALGQGPEFLTYFQNEAQLDKSGLPSDRFFAERPEGSVSTLKIQRTQQEDSAVYLCASSQGLGTQYFGPGTRLTVL.

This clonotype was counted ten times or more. The CDR3 nucleotides are TGTGCCAGCAGCTCCGGGACTAGCGGGAGCCATGAGCAGTTCTTC. Translation gives CASSSGTSGSHEQFF. V gene TRBV7-2 combines with J gene TRBJ2-1; TRBD2 matches 14 bases. Unmatched junction bases numbered 4, after V lost 4 bases and J lost 8 bases. The germline CDR1 and CDR2 sequences are SGHTA and FQGNSA. The CDR3 has 15 amino acids.

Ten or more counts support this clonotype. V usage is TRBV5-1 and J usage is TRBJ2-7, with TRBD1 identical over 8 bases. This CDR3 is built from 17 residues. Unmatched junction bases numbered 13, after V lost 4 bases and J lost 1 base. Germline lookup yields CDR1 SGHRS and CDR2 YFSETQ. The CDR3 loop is CASSATPPGTGSYEQYF. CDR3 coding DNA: TGCGCCAGCAGCGCAACCCCCCCCGGGACAGGTTCCTACGAGCAGTACTTC.

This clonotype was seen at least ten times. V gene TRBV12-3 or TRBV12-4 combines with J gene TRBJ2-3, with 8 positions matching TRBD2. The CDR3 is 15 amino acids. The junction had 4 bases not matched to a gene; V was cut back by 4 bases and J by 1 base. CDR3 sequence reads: CASSSGTRGTDTQYF. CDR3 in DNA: TGTGCCAGCAGTTCCGGGACTAGAGGCACAGATACGCAGTATTTT.

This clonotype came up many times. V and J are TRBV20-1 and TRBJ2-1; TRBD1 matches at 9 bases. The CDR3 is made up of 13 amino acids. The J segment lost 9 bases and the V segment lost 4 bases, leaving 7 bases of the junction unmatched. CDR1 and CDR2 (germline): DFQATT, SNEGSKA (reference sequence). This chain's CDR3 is CSATGWGQGEQFF. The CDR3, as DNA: TGCAGTGCTACCGGTTGGGGACAGGGTGAGCAGTTCTTC.

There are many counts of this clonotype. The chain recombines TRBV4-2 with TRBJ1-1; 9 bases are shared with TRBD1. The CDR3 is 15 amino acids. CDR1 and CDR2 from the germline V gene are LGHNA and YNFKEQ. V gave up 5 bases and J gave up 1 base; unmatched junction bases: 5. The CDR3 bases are TGTGCCAGCAGCACTGGGACAGGGAGGAACACTGAAGCTTTCTTT. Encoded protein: CASSTGTGRNTEAFF.

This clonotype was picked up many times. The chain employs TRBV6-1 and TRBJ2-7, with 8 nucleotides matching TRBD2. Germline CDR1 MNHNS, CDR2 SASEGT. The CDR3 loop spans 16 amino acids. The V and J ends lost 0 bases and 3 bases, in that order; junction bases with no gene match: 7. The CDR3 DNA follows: TGTGCCAGCAGTGAAGCGGCTAGCGGGCGACACTACGAGCAGTACTTC. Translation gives CASSEAASGRHYEQYF.

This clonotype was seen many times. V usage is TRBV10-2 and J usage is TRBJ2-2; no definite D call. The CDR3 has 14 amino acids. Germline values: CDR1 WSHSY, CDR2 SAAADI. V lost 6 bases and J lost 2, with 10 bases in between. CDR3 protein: CASRGLGNTGELFF. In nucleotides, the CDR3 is TGCGCCAGCAGGGGTCTAGGAAACACCGGGGAGCTGTTTTTT.

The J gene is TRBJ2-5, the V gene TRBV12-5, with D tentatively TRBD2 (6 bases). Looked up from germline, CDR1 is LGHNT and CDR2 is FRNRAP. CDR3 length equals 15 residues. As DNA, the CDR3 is TGTGCCACCTGCCAACGCGGGGCAGGGATGGAGACCCAGTACTTC. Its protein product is CATCQRGAGMETQYF.

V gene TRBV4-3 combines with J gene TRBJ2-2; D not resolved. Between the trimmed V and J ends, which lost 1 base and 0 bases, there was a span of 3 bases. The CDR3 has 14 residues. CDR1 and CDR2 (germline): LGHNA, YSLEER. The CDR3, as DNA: TGCGCCAGCAGCCAAGTAACGAACACCGGGGAGCTGTTTTTT. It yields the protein CASSQVTNTGELFF.

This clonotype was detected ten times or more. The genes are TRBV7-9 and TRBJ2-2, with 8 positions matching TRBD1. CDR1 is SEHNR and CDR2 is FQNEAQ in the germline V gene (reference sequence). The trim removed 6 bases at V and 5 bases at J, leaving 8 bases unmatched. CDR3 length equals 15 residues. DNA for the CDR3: TGTGCCAGCAGGTCAGACAGGGGACCTACCGGGGAGCTGTTTTTT. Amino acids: CASRSDRGPTGELFF.

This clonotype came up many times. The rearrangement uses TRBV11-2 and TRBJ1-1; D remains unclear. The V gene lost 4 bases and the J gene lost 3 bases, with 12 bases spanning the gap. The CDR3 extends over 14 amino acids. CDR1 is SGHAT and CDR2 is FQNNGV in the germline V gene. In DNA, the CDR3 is TGTGCCAGCAGCTCCCAGGTTATGGACACTGAAGCTTTCTTT. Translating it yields CASSSQVMDTEAFF.